The entry below describes one TCR beta chain. Its antigen is unknown. The data are from a study of monozygotic twins with inflammatory bowel disease. Study-level points and caveats: Immunosuppressive treatment differences may have increased patient repertoire variability.

Germline-derived CDR1 and CDR2 are SGHTA and FQGNSA. The CDR3 has 14 amino acids. TCRdb derives one entry per CDR3 protein from the 5' RACE reads, leaving out DNA. This listing includes about 440,000 distinct CDR3 sequences. Sampling involved one blood draw (about 2.6 ml) for every donor. The rearrangement joins TRBV7-2 to TRBJ1-1. Input material: blood. This sequence was found in a human donor with ulcerative colitis or Crohn's disease, or a healthy co-twin of an affected twin (not recorded which). CDR3 region: CASSLKYSDTEAFF.